The 27 T cell receptor beta chains below were found in one sample sequenced in a study of OX40 agonist ivuxolimab in advanced cancers. Sequencing used immunoSEQ multiplex PCR; TCRdb keeps in-frame clones, though not all of them. The sample has 35,000 or so clones, approximately 82% seen once. The sample consisted of CD4+ or CD8+ T cells sorted from blood, taken in a trial of the OX40 agonist ivuxolimab. These TCRs come from an adult with an advanced solid tumor such as melanoma, head and neck, liver or kidney cancer.

J is TRBJ2-1 and V is TRBV9, with 10 bases identical to TRBD1. This CDR3 has 16 residues. Losses at the gene ends were 4 bases for V and 7 bases for J; bases not matched to a gene: 11. From germline, CDR1 is SGDLS and CDR2 YYNGEE. The CDR3 DNA sequence: TGTGCCAGCAGCATCTCGACAGGGGGCGCTGGGAATGAGCAGTTCTTC. Amino acid sequence: CASSISTGGAGNEQFF.

This chain links TRBV10-3 with TRBJ2-3; the D gene is possibly TRBD2 (6 bases). The V and J ends lost 6 bases and 6 bases respectively, with 13 bases between them. The CDR3 sequence is 13 residues long. Germline V gene sequence: CDR1 ENHRY, CDR2 SYGVKD. CDR3 region: CAIRRDLADTQYF. CDR3 in DNA: TGTGCCATCAGAAGGGACTTGGCGGATACGCAGTATTTT.

A few counts support this clone. The V gene is TRBV13, the J gene TRBJ2-1; 10 nucleotides agree with TRBD2. J lost 7 bases, V lost 4 bases, and 10 bases had no gene match. Germline-derived CDR1 and CDR2 are PRHDT and FYEKMQ (reference sequence). The CDR3 contains 16 residues. CDR3 loop: CASSSISAGGYNEQFF. CDR3 sequence (DNA): TGTGCCAGCAGCTCAATATCAGCGGGGGGGTATAATGAGCAGTTCTTC.

This chain uses TRBV6-5 with TRBJ2-7; 12 bases line up with TRBD1. The V gene's germline CDR1 is MNHEY and CDR2 SVGAGI. V dropped 2 bases and J dropped 6; count of bases not matched to a gene: 8. The CDR3 runs 16 residues. This CDR3 is CASSYPPGQGAIEQYF. CDR3 bases: TGTGCCAGCAGTTACCCCCCGGGACAGGGGGCTATCGAGCAGTACTTC.

The chain recombines TRBV7-6 with TRBJ1-1, with D perhaps TRBD1 (5 bases). From germline, CDR1 is SGHVS and CDR2 FNYEAQ. The CDR3 is 15 amino acids. V was clipped by 3 bases and J by 0 bases, with 11 bases between them. This CDR3 reads CASSLDTTMNTEAFF. In DNA form, the CDR3 reads TGTGCCAGCAGCTTGGACACAACGATGAACACTGAAGCTTTCTTT.

CDR3 coding DNA: TGTGCCATCTTCCCGGGATACAACTATGGCTACACCTTC. It specifies CAIFPGYNYGYTF. The rearrangement joins TRBV28 to TRBJ1-2; unclear D gene. This CDR3 has 13 residues. V was cut by 10 bases and J by 2 bases, with 14 bases left in between. Per germline, CDR1 MDHEN and CDR2 SYDVKM.

The gene calls are TRBV18 and TRBJ2-5; D is uncertain. In germline, CDR1 is KGHSH, CDR2 LQKENI. The length of the CDR3 is 12 residues. V was shortened by 5 bases and J by 6 bases, with 10 bases between the two germline ends. CDR3 sequence reads: CASSESKKTQYF. In DNA, the CDR3 is TGTGCCAGCTCAGAGAGTAAGAAGACCCAGTACTTC.

The chain combines TRBV30 with TRBJ2-2; TRBD2 agrees at 9 bases. J lost 5 bases, V lost 1 base, and 5 bases had no gene match. The CDR3 totals 15 residues. Germline V lookup: CDR1 GTSNPN, CDR2 SVGIG (reference sequence). DNA for the CDR3: TGTGCCTGGAGTGCGCTAGCGGGGAGTACCGGGGAGCTGTTTTTT. It is translated as CAWSALAGSTGELFF.

The J gene is TRBJ1-6, the V gene TRBV7-9; 10 positions match TRBD1. Germline V gene lookup returns CDR1 SEHNR and CDR2 FQNEAQ (reference sequence). V was pared by 5 bases and J by 8 bases, with 3 bases of the junction left unmatched. This CDR3 spans 14 amino acids. CDR3 DNA sequence: TGTGCCAGCAGCAAGACAGGGGGCGATTCACCCCTCCACTTT. It yields the protein CASSKTGGDSPLHF.

This chain connects TRBV11-2 to TRBJ2-7; the D gene is possibly TRBD2 (6 bases). V was trimmed by 1 base and J by 6 bases, leaving 16 bases between them. The CDR3 extends over 15 amino acids. Germline V gene sequence: CDR1 SGHAT, CDR2 FQNNGV. The CDR3: CASSLVGGAQGEQYF. In DNA, the CDR3 is TGTGCCAGCAGCTTAGTTGGAGGGGCGCAAGGCGAGCAGTACTTC.

The gene calls are TRBV29-1 and TRBJ2-1, with TRBD1 identical over 7 bases. Germline V lookup: CDR1 SQVTM, CDR2 ANQGSEA. This CDR3 contains 15 residues. J was trimmed by 0 bases and V by 6 bases; bases with no gene match: 8. Written as DNA, the CDR3 is TGCAGCGTAGCTACAGGGGAAAGCTCCTACAATGAGCAGTTCTTC. Its protein product is CSVATGESSYNEQFF.

This clone has only a few counts. The chain combines TRBV16 with TRBJ2-3, with D possibly being TRBD1 (6 bases). CDR3 length: 16 amino acids. With 1 base removed from V and 3 bases from J, the gap between germline ends came to 14 bases. Per the germline V gene, CDR1 is KGHSY and CDR2 is FQNENV. CDR3: CASSQFVDSGTDTQYF. In DNA, the CDR3 is TGTGCCAGCAGCCAATTTGTGGACAGTGGTACAGATACGCAGTATTTT.

On this clone itself: At one end the junction does not follow the germline gene, possibly because of a read error. The rearrangement links TRBV4-2 to TRBJ2-7; D ambiguous. CDR1 is LGHNA, CDR2 YNFKEQ, per germline. This CDR3 region has 12 residues. The CDR3 DNA reads as TGTGCCAGCAGCCAAGAAGGGCTGGAGCGGTACTTC. It encodes CASSQEGLERYF.

The rearrangement links TRBV7-8 to TRBJ1-2; TRBD1 matches at 10 bases. The CDR3 loop spans 12 amino acids. The germline V gene has CDR1 SGHVS and CDR2 FQNEAQ. V shed 5 bases, J shed 8 bases, and the junction held 2 bases outside the gene matches. CDR3 sequence reads: CASSRTGGGYTF. In DNA, the CDR3 is TGTGCCAGCAGCCGGACAGGGGGAGGCTACACCTTC.

Written as DNA, the CDR3 is TGTGCCACAGCCGGGGGCGATCTGGTTGAAAAACTGTTTTTT. It encodes CATAGGDLVEKLFF. J is TRBJ1-4 and V is TRBV6-5; a possible D gene is TRBD1 (6 bases). There are 14 residues in the CDR3. In germline, CDR1 is MNHEY, CDR2 SVGAGI. The V gene lost 10 bases and the J gene lost 7 bases, with 19 bases spanning the gap.

V is TRBV18 and J is TRBJ2-7; 8 bases match TRBD1. CDR1 KGHSH and CDR2 LQKENI come from the germline V gene. V lost 3 bases to trimming and J lost 2 bases; unmatched junction nucleotides: 6. The CDR3 runs to 15 residues. DNA of the CDR3: TGTGCCAGCTCACCTTCGACAGGGGCAACCTACGAGCAGTACTTC. Protein: CASSPSTGATYEQYF. Full variable domain (missing parts from reference TRBV18 and TRBJ2-7): NAGVMQNPRHLVRRRGQEARLRCSPMKGHSHVYWYRQLPEEGLKFMVYLQKENIIDESGMPKERFSAEFPKEGPSILRIQQVVRGDSAAYFCASSPSTGATYEQYFGPGTRLTVT.

The genes are TRBV2 and TRBJ2-7, with D uncertain. The germline CDR1 and CDR2 sequences are SNHLY and FYNNEI. The V gene lost 4 bases and the J gene lost 3 bases, with 7 bases spanning the gap. There are 12 residues in the CDR3. In DNA form, the CDR3 reads TGTGCCAGCAGTGTCGAGTACTACGAGCAGTACTTC. It codes for CASSVEYYEQYF.

V gene TRBV7-2 combines with J gene TRBJ2-1; D might be TRBD1 or TRBD2, each matching 5 bases. The CDR3 is 13 amino acids. Germline lookup yields CDR1 SGHTA and CDR2 FQGNSA. The V and J ends lost 0 bases and 15 bases respectively, with 15 bases between them. The CDR3 bases are TGTGCCAGCAGCTTAGCGGGACCCGGAAGTCTGTTCTTC. The encoded protein is CASSLAGPGSLFF.

The V gene is TRBV30, the J gene TRBJ1-2, with 9 bases that match TRBD1. The germline CDR1 and CDR2 sequences are GTSNPN and SVGIG (reference sequence). V lost 3 bases and J lost 3; bases outside the gene matches: 14. The CDR3 contains 17 residues. CDR3 DNA sequence: TGTGCCTGGAGCGGGTCTGACCCAACAGGGGGCGACTATGGCTACACCTTC. Translating gives CAWSGSDPTGGDYGYTF. The full variable domain, rest sourced from reference TRBV30 and TRBJ1-2, is SQTIHQWPATLVQPVGSPLSLECTVEGTSNPNLYWYRQAAGRGLQLLFYSVGIGQISSEVPQNLSASRPQDRQFILSSKKLLLSDSGFYLCAWSGSDPTGGDYGYTFGSGTRLTVV.

The chain recombines TRBV5-1 with TRBJ2-5; a weak D match, TRBD2 (5 bases). The V end lost 7 bases, the J end lost 5 bases, and 6 bases lay between the germline ends. This CDR3 is built from 10 residues. Germline assignment: CDR1 SGHRS and CDR2 YFSETQ. Written as DNA, the CDR3 is TGCGCCAGCGGGAGTGAGACCCAGTACTTC. This gives the protein CASGSETQYF.

The chain couples TRBV7-8 to TRBJ1-1; 9 bases agree with TRBD1. The CDR3 covers 13 residues. The germline gives CDR1 SGHVS, CDR2 FQNEAQ. V gave up 4 bases and J gave up 3 bases; unmatched junction bases: 0. CDR3 sequence reads: CASSWDRDTEAFF. The CDR3, as DNA: TGTGCCAGCAGCTGGGACAGGGACACTGAAGCTTTCTTT. The full variable domain, rest sourced from reference TRBV7-8 and TRBJ1-1, is GAGVSQSPRYKVAKRGQDVALRCDPISGHVSLFWYQQALGQGPEFLTYFQNEAQLDKSGLPSDRFFAERPEGSVSTLKIQRTQQEDSAVYLCASSWDRDTEAFFGQGTRLTVV.

The chain combines TRBV29-1 with TRBJ1-2, with a weak D call TRBD1 (6 bases). Germline assignment: CDR1 SQVTM and CDR2 ANQGSEA. This CDR3 contains 12 residues. Trimming removed 8 bases at V and 7 bases at J, with 17 bases between. The CDR3 protein is CSYYEGGAGYTF. The CDR3 region has the DNA TGCAGCTATTACGAAGGGGGGGCTGGCTACACCTTC. Looking up the rest from reference TRBV29-1 and TRBJ1-2 gives the full variable domain: SAVISQKPSRDICQRGTSLTIQCQVDSQVTMMFWYRQQPGQSLTLIATANQGSEATYESGFVIDKFPISRPNLTFSTLTVSNMSPEDSSIYLCSYYEGGAGYTFGSGTRLTVV.

The CDR3 sequence is CAIFGQGAREQYF. CDR3 nucleotide sequence: TGTGCCATCTTCGGACAGGGGGCGCGGGAGCAGTACTTC. The chain combines TRBV10-3 with TRBJ2-7; 11 bases are a match to TRBD1. CDR3 length: 13 residues. Germline V CDR1 and CDR2: ENHRY, SYGVKD. The trim removed 8 bases at V and 7 bases at J, leaving 7 bases unmatched.

This chain links TRBV19 with TRBJ2-3; 9 nucleotides line up with TRBD1. In germline, CDR1 is LNHDA, CDR2 SQIVND (reference sequence). This CDR3 region has 16 residues. J lost 1 base, V lost 6 bases, and 8 bases had no gene match. The CDR3 here is CASSRNDRGGTDTQYF. In nucleotides, the CDR3 is TGTGCCAGTAGCCGAAACGACAGGGGGGGCACAGATACGCAGTATTTT.

V usage is TRBV30 and J usage is TRBJ2-3, with 15 bases aligning to TRBD2. The CDR3 runs to 18 residues. Per the germline V gene, CDR1 is GTSNPN and CDR2 is SVGIG (reference sequence). V lost 6 bases, J lost 0 bases, and 10 bases stayed unmatched. CDR3 amino acids: CACGLAGGFRSSTDTQYF. DNA of the CDR3: TGTGCCTGTGGACTAGCGGGGGGGTTTAGGAGCAGCACAGATACGCAGTATTTT.

V gene TRBV7-3 combines with J gene TRBJ2-1; D may be TRBD1 (5 bases). Trimming took 5 bases from V and 4 from J, leaving 9 bases between them. This CDR3 spans 13 amino acids. In germline, CDR1 is SGHTA, CDR2 FQGTGA. This chain's CDR3 is CASSVQAYNEQFF. CDR3 sequence (DNA): TGTGCCAGCAGCGTACAGGCGTACAATGAGCAGTTCTTC.

V usage is TRBV7-8 and J usage is TRBJ2-1, with 7 bases lining up with TRBD1. The length of the CDR3 is 13 residues. Germline V gene data show CDR1 as SGHVS and CDR2 as FQNEAQ. V lost 6 bases, J lost 6 bases, and 5 bases stayed unmatched. CDR3 amino acids: CASSPGGPNEQFF. For the CDR3, the DNA is TGTGCCAGCAGTCCAGGGGGACCCAATGAGCAGTTCTTC. The complete variable domain, with remaining parts taken from reference TRBV7-8 and TRBJ2-1, reads GAGVSQSPRYKVAKRGQDVALRCDPISGHVSLFWYQQALGQGPEFLTYFQNEAQLDKSGLPSDRFFAERPEGSVSTLKIQRTQQEDSAVYLCASSPGGPNEQFFGPGTRLTVL.